This TCR delta chain is from a study of gamma delta lymphoproliferative disorders and STAT genes. About the study: The LymphoTrack Dx TCRG Assay amplified gamma chains from at least 50 ng of genomic DNA. Delta-chain libraries followed the EuroClonality-NGS standard operating procedure. Study conclusions and caveats: In whole-repertoire clustering, gamma separated patients from controls, unlike delta. Leukemic cells skewed toward terminal effectors, unlike likely varied control T cells.

TCRdb made new clone calls on the multiplex PCR reads using CATT. The table lists 1,500 to 2,000 delta-chain clones, more than 1.5% of them singletons. This clone has just a few counts. Its antigen is undetermined. This sequence is one base from a far larger clone and is likely a read error. This sample also contains other DNA sequences that code for the same CDR3. J lost 5 bases, V lost 3 bases, and 18 bases had no gene match. This CDR3 is 18 amino acids long. Germline CDR1 and CDR2: GEAIGNYY and EKD. PBMCs from patients and controls supplied the genomic DNA for sequencing. The sequencing sample was made of blood. The chain uses TRDV2 and TRDJ1; 9 bases map to TRDD3. This clonotype originated in a human donor in good health. The CDR3 spells CACDPAGRTGGETDKLIF. The DNA of the CDR3 is TGTGCCTGTGACCCCGCAGGTCGTACTGGGGGAGAGACTGATAAACTCATCTTT.